Sequencing of this T cell receptor (beta chain) was carried out in a study of T cell responses to AZD1222 COVID-19 vaccine. The wider study: Some second doses came at about 4 weeks and others at about 12 weeks; these were pooled. Points from the study as a whole: In a largely white British group with more females than males, clonal diversity was possibly underestimated.

Assay: immunoSEQ multiplex PCR; the TCRdb copy retains only in-frame clones and omits some. The sample lists some 96,000 clones; 85% to 95% were seen once. As concerns this clone: Its antigen remains unknown.

There are 14 residues in the CDR3. Germline trimming cut 4 bases from V and 7 bases from J; bases unmatched to any gene: 11. Germline assignment: CDR1 GTSNPN and CDR2 SVGIG (reference sequence). This TCR was sampled from an adult in good health. This chain joins TRBV30 and TRBJ1-2; TRBD1 matches 8 bases. Material: peripheral blood, obtained on day 0 of AZD1222 vaccination. This CDR3 reads CAWTISGGVSGYTF. The CDR3 DNA is TGTGCCTGGACAATCTCAGGGGGCGTATCTGGCTACACCTTC.